This T cell receptor (beta chain) came from a study of blood T cells in healthy people across ages. General study points: Across samples, TCR beta diversity tracked strongly with naive T cell percentage.

A second roughly 6 to 11 cycle PCR used barcoded and J-beta primers. TCRdb used MiXCR to reprocess the 5' RACE reads, holding one entry per CDR3 protein. Counted here are roughly 1,000,000 distinct CDR3 sequences, 20% to 25% occurring once; the ten biggest clones make up about 0.8%. The CDR3 loop spans 13 amino acids. Germline V CDR1 and CDR2: LGHNA, YSLEER. This clonotype appeared a few times. Antigen: not known. The same sample was also studied in work on T cells of mothers and their children. That report notes: Each donor was one of three healthy Caucasian mothers or one of their six children.

The clonotype was recovered from a girl aged 2 to 9 in good health. This rearrangement joins TRBV4-3 to TRBJ2-5; D perhaps matches TRBD2 (6 bases). The closer fit of TRBJ2-1 to the DNA end suggests the J call may be wrong. Sequences were obtained from blood. In DNA form, the CDR3 reads TGCGCCAGCAGCCAAGGGAGGGTTAATGAGCAGTTCTTC. Translating gives CASSQGRVNEQFF.